Each of the 15 T cell receptor beta chains below was sequenced from the same sample in a study of T cells in Graves' hyperthyroidism and ophthalmopathy (dated by TCRdb to 2018 to 2020). The library was built by means of multiplex PCR. TCRdb names Illumina HiSeq 2000 as the instrument used. TCR beta CDR3 regions were amplified from RNA transcripts. A first-round RT-PCR of the TCR CDR3 used the HTBI primer set with the Qiagen OneStep RT-PCR kit. TCRdb reprocessing: public reads trimmed at Q25 with fastp, clones called with MiXCR, in-frame beta chains kept. Here each entry gathers all rows of one CDR3 protein and keeps the most common genes and DNA. The sample includes more than 500,000 distinct CDR3 sequences, with less than 15% observed a single time. Of the sample, about 15% is held by the ten largest clones. Sequencing was carried out using blood. These receptors were collected from a woman between 40 and 50 years old with Graves' hyperthyroidism.

This clonotype was detected only a few times. The V gene is TRBV11-2, the J gene TRBJ2-1; 11 nucleotides match TRBD2. Looked up from germline, CDR1 is SGHAT and CDR2 is FQNNGV. The CDR3 extends over 16 amino acids. Trimming cost V 5 bases and J 2 bases; bases outside gene matches: 5. The CDR3 bases are TGTGCCAGCAGCGTCAGACTAGCGGGACCCTACAATGAGCAGTTCTTC. Amino acid sequence: CASSVRLAGPYNEQFF.

This clonotype was found many times. The chain has TRBV7-8 and TRBJ2-7, with 7 bases matching TRBD1. CDR1 and CDR2 (germline): SGHVS, FQNEAQ. After removal of 4 bases from V and 3 bases from J, the junction contained 6 bases not matched to a gene. The length of the CDR3 is 14 residues. CDR3 protein: CASSSRDRFYEQYF. CDR3 nucleotide sequence: TGTGCCAGCAGCTCACGGGACAGATTCTACGAGCAGTACTTC.

A word on this clonotype: Being one base from a much bigger clone, this may be a read error. The chain uses TRBV13 and TRBJ2-1; D is undetermined. V lost 2 bases and J lost 9, with 8 bases in between. This CDR3 is built from 12 residues. CDR1 and CDR2 (germline): PRHDT, FYEKMQ (reference sequence). The CDR3 DNA is TGTGCCAGCAGCTTAACAGTGGGTGAGCAGTTCTTC. This codes for CASSLTVGEQFF.

The table lists this clonotype with many counts. The V call is TRBV7-9, the J call TRBJ1-1, with D tentatively TRBD1 (5 bases). Trimming shortened V by 7 bases and J by 0 bases, and 9 bases separated the two germline ends. CDR1 is SEHNR, CDR2 FQNEAQ, per germline (reference sequence). The CDR3 runs to 13 residues. This CDR3 reads CASMAGMNTEAFF. For the CDR3, the DNA is TGTGCCAGCATGGCAGGGATGAACACTGAAGCTTTCTTT.

This clonotype was detected ten times or more. This sequence joins TRBV5-1 and TRBJ2-3; D gene uncertain. The CDR3 is 13 residues long. The V gene lost 1 base and the J gene lost 4 bases, with 7 bases spanning the gap. Germline CDR1 reads SGHRS; CDR2 reads YFSETQ. The CDR3 coding sequence is TGCGCCAGCAGCTTGCACCCCGCAGATACGCAGTATTTT. Translating it yields CASSLHPADTQYF.

In this sample, this clonotype turned up many times. The rearrangement links TRBV6-6 to TRBJ1-1; no clear D gene. CDR3 length: 13 residues. The V end was cut by 0 bases, the J end by 6 bases, with 8 bases between. Per the germline V gene, CDR1 is MNHNY and CDR2 is SVGAGI (reference sequence). CDR3 in DNA: TGTGCCAGCAGTTACTCGGGGAGAGCTGAAGCTTTCTTT. Residues: CASSYSGRAEAFF.

This clonotype was seen more than once but under ten times. The CDR3 sequence: CASSRTHTGELFF. The CDR3 bases are TGTGCCAGCAGTCGGACCCACACCGGGGAGCTGTTTTTT. The chain recombines TRBV28 with TRBJ2-2; D ambiguous. The CDR3 is 13 amino acids. Per the germline V gene, CDR1 is MDHEN and CDR2 is SYDVKM. Trimming took off 5 bases at V and 3 bases at J, with 7 bases between the two ends.

This clonotype was counted ten times or more. The chain's CDR3 is CASSEGLPANTEAFF. CDR3 coding DNA: TGTGCCAGCAGTGAAGGCCTCCCTGCTAACACTGAAGCTTTCTTT. This rearrangement joins TRBV6-1 to TRBJ1-1; D gene uncertain. Trimming removed 1 base from V and 2 bases from J, with 11 bases in between. Germline V gene sequence: CDR1 MNHNS, CDR2 SASEGT. The CDR3 loop spans 15 amino acids.

This clonotype was recorded at least ten times. Here the CDR3 DNA reads TGCAGTGCTAGAGATCCTCCGCCCCTCGAGCAGTACTTC. Amino acid sequence: CSARDPPPLEQYF. This chain joins TRBV20-1 and TRBJ2-7; D ambiguous. CDR3 length equals 13 residues. Trimming took off 0 bases at V and 6 bases at J, with 12 bases between the two ends. Germline V CDR1 and CDR2: DFQATT, SNEGSKA (reference sequence).

The chain recombines TRBV5-1 with TRBJ1-2; 9 positions match TRBD1. The CDR3 is made up of 16 amino acids. V gave up 4 bases and J gave up 2 bases; unmatched junction bases: 9. Per germline, CDR1 SGHRS and CDR2 YFSETQ. CDR3 in amino acids: CASSPVGQGSNYGYTF. The CDR3 coding sequence is TGCGCCAGCAGCCCCGTGGGACAGGGTTCAAACTATGGCTACACCTTC.

In this sample, this clonotype turned up a few times. The chain couples TRBV6-1 to TRBJ2-3; TRBD2 matches at 7 bases. The germline V gene encodes CDR1 MNHNS and CDR2 SASEGT. The CDR3 is 18 amino acids. After removal of 4 bases from V and 0 bases from J, the junction contained 13 bases not matched to a gene. CDR3 in amino acids: CASSGAVFLAASTDTQYF. The DNA for the CDR3 is TGTGCCAGCAGTGGGGCGGTCTTTCTAGCGGCTAGCACAGATACGCAGTATTTT.

There are a few counts of this clonotype. The chain employs TRBV18 and TRBJ2-7; no reliable D call. Germline V CDR1 and CDR2: KGHSH, LQKENI. The CDR3 has 14 residues. V lost 5 bases to trimming and J lost 3 bases, with 14 bases between them. The CDR3 region is CASSTQQRFYEQYF. For the CDR3, the DNA is TGTGCCAGCTCAACCCAACAGAGATTCTACGAGCAGTACTTC.

This clonotype was detected a few times. The CDR3 DNA sequence: TGTGCCATCAGTGAGTCCTATGAGCAGTTCTTC. Its translation: CAISESYEQFF. This chain joins TRBV10-3 and TRBJ2-1, with D unresolved. Per the germline V gene, CDR1 is ENHRY and CDR2 is SYGVKD. There are 11 residues in the CDR3. V was trimmed by 0 bases and J by 8 bases, leaving 2 bases between them.

The chain links TRBV24-1 to TRBJ1-1; D is unclear. Germline CDR1 and CDR2: KGHDR and SFDVKD. V lost 7 bases and J lost 1, with 12 bases in between. The CDR3 consists of 14 residues. The CDR3 sequence: CATRGPGGNTEAFF. The CDR3 DNA is TGTGCCACCAGGGGTCCGGGTGGGAACACTGAAGCTTTCTTT.

The gene calls are TRBV27 and TRBJ2-4; TRBD1 might be the D (6 bases). This CDR3 has 13 residues. V was clipped by 9 bases and J by 3 bases, with 12 bases between them. Germline lookup yields CDR1 MNHEY and CDR2 SMNVEV (reference sequence). The CDR3 spells CARPDSFKNIQYF. The CDR3 DNA reads as TGTGCCAGACCGGACAGTTTCAAAAACATTCAGTACTTC.